The entry below describes one TCR beta chain. Its antigen is not identified. The CDR3 contains 15 residues. Germline V gene sequence: CDR1 SGDLS, CDR2 YYNGEE. V lost 0 bases to trimming and J lost 7 bases, with 17 bases between them. The entry originates in a study of T-cell memory formation after mild COVID-19. MiXCR, run by TCRdb on the 5' RACE reads, gives a single entry per CDR3 protein. The data contain some 130,000 distinct CDR3 sequences, approximately 15% of them seen just once; the ten biggest clones take up over 11%. The study's findings and limits: Second-wave clones with a day 37 peak had unconfirmed SARS-CoV-2 specificity. Pre-infection memory harbored some responding clones, suggesting cross-reactive memory joined.

Sequencing input: PBMCs or a T cell subset sorted from them (not recorded which). This chain uses TRBV9 with TRBJ2-7; D is uncertain. The receptor's source is an adult woman who had mild COVID-19 (a few samples of this study predate the infection). Cell type and time point are not known. The DNA of the CDR3 is TGTGCCAGCAGCGTAGCCTCTCTCTCCCTTGGAGAGCAGTACTTC. This sequence encodes CASSVASLSLGEQYF.